This TCR beta chain was observed in a study of OX40 agonist ivuxolimab in advanced cancers. The wider study: An anti-OX40 (CD134) antibody with agonistic activity, ivuxolimab, was administered to patients. General observations from the study: Expanded clones belonging to CD8+ T cells outnumbered, on average, those of CD4+.

Systemic immunosuppression or autoimmune disease history was grounds to exclude patients. With respect to this clone: As yet, its antigen is unknown.

V was trimmed by 0 bases and J by 4 bases, leaving 10 bases between them. The germline V gene encodes CDR1 GTSNPN and CDR2 SVGIG (reference sequence). The CDR3 covers 15 residues. Clones were read by immunoSEQ multiplex PCR, and TCRdb kept only the in-frame ones, dropping some. The table shows about 53,000 clones, with around 87% occurring only once. The chain recombines TRBV30 with TRBJ1-6, with D possibly matching TRBD1 (6 bases). The sequence came from an adult with an advanced solid tumor such as melanoma, head and neck, liver or kidney cancer. The sample in question was CD4+ or CD8+ T cells sorted from blood, obtained in a trial of the OX40 agonist ivuxolimab. CDR3 DNA: TGTGCCTGGAGTGTACAGAGGGGGTATAATTCACCCCTCCACTTT. This encodes CAWSVQRGYNSPLHF.